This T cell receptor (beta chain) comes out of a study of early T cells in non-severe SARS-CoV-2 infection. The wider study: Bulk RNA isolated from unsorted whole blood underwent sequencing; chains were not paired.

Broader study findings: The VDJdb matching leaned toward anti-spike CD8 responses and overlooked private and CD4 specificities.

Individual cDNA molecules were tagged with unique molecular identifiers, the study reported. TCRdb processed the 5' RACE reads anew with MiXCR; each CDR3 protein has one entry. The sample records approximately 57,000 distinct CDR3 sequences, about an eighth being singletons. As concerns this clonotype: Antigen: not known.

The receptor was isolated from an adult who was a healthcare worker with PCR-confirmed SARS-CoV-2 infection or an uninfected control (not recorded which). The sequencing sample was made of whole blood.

The CDR3 DNA reads TGTGCCAGCAGTTGGGATGGACAGATCCCCCGGGCCCAGTACTTC. It codes for CASSWDGQIPRAQYF. J is TRBJ2-5 and V is TRBV27, with TRBD1 as a possible D gene (6 bases). V lost 4 bases and J 9 bases, leaving 21 bases between the germline ends. The CDR3 sequence is 15 residues long. Per germline, CDR1 MNHEY and CDR2 SMNVEV (reference sequence).